This T cell receptor (beta chain) was identified in a study of OX40 agonist ivuxolimab in advanced cancers. Study observations and caveats: Both CD4+ and CD8+ T cell populations in blood had undergone clonal expansion by week 6 at 0.1 to 3.0 mg/kg.

The assay was immunoSEQ multiplex PCR, and TCRdb's table has in-frame clones only and misses some. The sample yields 10,000 to 15,000 clones, 69% seen once. A remark on this clone: Its specificity is unknown.

The source was CD4+ or CD8+ T cells sorted from blood, collected in a trial of the OX40 agonist ivuxolimab. The sequence came from an adult with an advanced solid tumor such as melanoma, head and neck, liver or kidney cancer.

CDR3 in DNA: TGTGCCAGCTCGGCAGGGGGAATCGATGAGCAGTACTTC. Amino acids: CASSAGGIDEQYF. The rearrangement joins TRBV28 to TRBJ2-7; 7 bases map to TRBD1. CDR1 and CDR2 from the germline V gene are MDHEN and SYDVKM. V gave up 8 bases and J gave up 7 bases; unmatched junction bases: 11. This CDR3 contains 13 residues.